These 30 T cell receptor beta chains originate from one sample sequenced in a study of T cells in Graves' hyperthyroidism and ophthalmopathy. RNA transcripts yielded amplified TCR beta CDR3 regions. The HTBI set primed first-round TCR CDR3 RT-PCR. TCRdb reanalysed the multiplex PCR reads using MiXCR and keeps one entry per CDR3 protein. The sample yields 450,000 to 600,000 distinct CDR3 sequences, 12% to 15% seen once. Sequenced input: blood. Receptors originate from a woman aged 40 to 50 with Graves' hyperthyroidism.

This clonotype was counted ten times or more. The CDR3 sequence is CASSFLQGPYSNQPQHF. In DNA form, the CDR3 reads TGTGCCAGCAGTTTTTTACAGGGTCCTTATAGCAATCAGCCCCAGCATTTT. The rearrangement joins TRBV27 to TRBJ1-5; D possibly corresponds to TRBD1 (6 bases). Per the germline V gene, CDR1 is MNHEY and CDR2 is SMNVEV (reference sequence). Trimming removed 3 bases at V and 0 bases at J, with 15 bases between. This CDR3 is 17 amino acids long.

This clonotype was picked up a small number of times. The chain joins TRBV12-3 or TRBV12-4 to TRBJ2-1; 10 bases agree with TRBD2. The CDR3 length is 16 residues. Unmatched junction bases numbered 6, after V lost 7 bases and J lost 0 bases. CDR3 coding DNA: TGTGCCAGCAAATATAGGACTAGCGGCTCCTACAATGAGCAGTTCTTC. Translating it yields CASKYRTSGSYNEQFF.

This clonotype was counted many times. The chain is built from TRBV7-3 and TRBJ2-3, with D maybe TRBD1 (6 bases). CDR1 is SGHTA, CDR2 FQGTGA, per germline. This CDR3 has 16 amino acids. V was pared by 1 base and J by 0 bases, with 11 bases between. The CDR3 nucleotides read TGTGCCAGCAGCTTAAACATGGGGGCTAGCACAGATACGCAGTATTTT. Amino acid sequence: CASSLNMGASTDTQYF.

This clonotype came up many times. The V and J genes are TRBV13 and TRBJ2-5, with TRBD2 matching over 9 bases. V shed 5 bases, J shed 5 bases, and the junction held 9 bases outside the gene matches. CDR3 size: 15 residues. Germline values: CDR1 PRHDT, CDR2 FYEKMQ (reference sequence). DNA of the CDR3: TGTGCCAGCAGCCCTTTAGCGGGAGTGGGGGAGACCCAGTACTTC. It codes for CASSPLAGVGETQYF.

V usage is TRBV6-2 or TRBV6-3 and J usage is TRBJ2-1; D is unclear. Germline V gene sequence: CDR1 MNHEY, CDR2 SVGEGT. Between the trimmed V and J ends, which lost 0 bases and 6 bases, there was a span of 9 bases. The CDR3 contains 14 residues. The CDR3 region has the DNA TGTGCCAGCAGTTACTCGATTGGAGTCAATGAGCAGTTCTTC. Its protein product is CASSYSIGVNEQFF.

This clonotype has at least ten counts. The chain links TRBV7-9 to TRBJ1-1; 7 positions match TRBD1. The CDR3 runs to 14 residues. V was pared by 4 bases and J by 11 bases, with 13 bases of the junction left unmatched. CDR1 and CDR2 from the germline V gene are SEHNR and FQNEAQ (reference sequence). CDR3: CASSYGTEPQGAFF. The CDR3, as DNA: TGTGCCAGCAGCTACGGGACAGAGCCGCAAGGGGCTTTCTTT.

On this clonotype itself: A much larger clone differs by one base, so this may be a read error. DNA for the CDR3: TGTGCCAGCGGTGGAACTAGGGACCGAACCTACGAGCAGTACTTC. Its translation is CASGGTRDRTYEQYF. The chain uses TRBV28 and TRBJ2-7; D may correspond to TRBD1 or TRBD2 (5 bases each). This CDR3 is built from 15 residues. Trimming cost V 8 bases and J 2 bases, with 19 bases left between them. Per the germline V gene, CDR1 is MDHEN and CDR2 is SYDVKM.

In its sample, this clonotype was seen many times. The chain is built from TRBV19 and TRBJ1-5; 8 bases align to TRBD1. The ends lost 7 bases at V and 0 bases at J; junction bases unmatched: 5. CDR3 length: 15 amino acids. Germline CDR1 and CDR2: LNHDA and SQIVND (reference sequence). CDR3 residues: CASTRDRLSNQPQHF. The CDR3 DNA follows: TGTGCCAGTACTAGGGACAGGCTTAGCAATCAGCCCCAGCATTTT.

This clonotype was seen a few times. The rearrangement joins TRBV2 to TRBJ1-4; possible D gene TRBD1, 5 bases. Trimming took 4 bases from V and 0 from J, leaving 9 bases between them. CDR3 length: 15 residues. Germline CDR1 SNHLY, CDR2 FYNNEI. CDR3 in amino acids: CASSGDFATNEKLFF. In DNA, the CDR3 is TGTGCCAGCAGTGGGGACTTTGCAACTAATGAAAAACTGTTTTTT.

In its sample, this clonotype was seen many times. The J gene is TRBJ2-1, the V gene TRBV5-1; D not certain. CDR1 SGHRS and CDR2 YFSETQ come from the germline V gene. The ends were cut back, 4 bases at V and 6 bases at J, with 8 bases in the middle. This CDR3 region has 12 residues. CDR3 nucleotide sequence: TGCGCCAGCAGCGCCCCCGGCAATGAGCAGTTCTTC. Protein: CASSAPGNEQFF. Looking up the rest from reference TRBV5-1 and TRBJ2-1 gives the full variable domain: KAGVTQTPRYLIKTRGQQVTLSCSPISGHRSVSWYQQTPGQGLQFLFEYFSETQRNKGNFPGRFSGRQFSNSRSEMNVSTLELGDSALYLCASSAPGNEQFFGPGTRLTVL.

This clonotype came up many times. The chain couples TRBV18 to TRBJ2-2; D possibly corresponds to TRBD1 (5 bases). This CDR3 is 14 amino acids long. Trimming removed 2 bases from V and 4 bases from J, with 8 bases in between. Per the germline V gene, CDR1 is KGHSH and CDR2 is LQKENI. The CDR3 is CASSPNQGTGELFF. DNA for the CDR3: TGTGCCAGCTCACCAAATCAGGGCACCGGGGAGCTGTTTTTT.

This clonotype was seen a handful of times. The chain uses TRBV6-1 and TRBJ2-3; D not certain. Trimming removed 7 bases from V and 7 bases from J, with 12 bases in between. The germline V gene has CDR1 MNHNS and CDR2 SASEGT. The length of the CDR3 is 12 residues. DNA of the CDR3: TGTGCCAGCACGGACCGAACAAATACGCAGTATTTT. This codes for CASTDRTNTQYF.

The gene calls are TRBV7-6 and TRBJ2-2; D not resolved. V dropped 2 bases and J dropped 6 bases, with 7 bases sitting between them. The CDR3 runs to 13 residues. In germline, CDR1 is SGHVS, CDR2 FNYEAQ. The CDR3 loop reads CASSLSAPGELFF. The DNA of the CDR3 is TGTGCCAGCAGCTTATCCGCCCCCGGGGAGCTGTTTTTT.

In its sample, this clonotype was seen a few times. CDR3 sequence reads: CSVARGVGVNEQFF. DNA for the CDR3: TGCAGCGTGGCTAGGGGAGTGGGGGTCAATGAGCAGTTCTTC. The chain joins TRBV29-1 to TRBJ2-1; the D call may be TRBD1 or TRBD2 (5 bases each). The V gene's germline CDR1 is SQVTM and CDR2 ANQGSEA. V was shortened by 6 bases and J by 6 bases, with 18 bases between the two germline ends. The CDR3 runs to 14 residues.

CDR3 bases: TGTGCCAGCAGTTGGACTAGCGGGGGGCGAGAGCAGTTCTTC. It is translated as CASSWTSGGREQFF. The V and J genes are TRBV5-5 and TRBJ2-1; TRBD2 matches 14 bases. J gave up 10 bases and V 5 bases, and 5 bases lay outside the gene matches. Germline CDR1 reads SGHKS; CDR2 reads YYEKEE (reference sequence). This CDR3 is built from 14 residues.

About this clonotype itself: Possible read error: a much larger clone is one base away. The rearrangement joins TRBV20-1 to TRBJ2-7, with 7 bases fitting TRBD1. Germline CDR1 is DFQATT and CDR2 is SNEGSKA (reference sequence). The length of the CDR3 is 13 residues. CDR3 in DNA: TGCAATGCTTCACAGGGGTTCTCCTACGAGCAGTACTTC. Translated, it gives CNASQGFSYEQYF.

This clonotype occurred many times. J is TRBJ2-1 and V is TRBV3-1; 7 nucleotides match TRBD1. Germline CDR1 reads LGHDT; CDR2 reads YNNKEL (reference sequence). The J segment lost 3 bases and the V segment lost 1 base, leaving 0 bases of the junction unmatched. The CDR3 has 14 amino acids. This CDR3 is CASSQGQGYNEQFF. DNA of the CDR3: TGTGCCAGCAGCCAAGGACAGGGCTACAATGAGCAGTTCTTC.

Many counts were recorded for this clonotype. V usage is TRBV12-3 or TRBV12-4 and J usage is TRBJ2-3, with D possibly matching TRBD2 (5 bases). Between the trimmed V and J ends, which lost 2 bases and 7 bases, there was a span of 16 bases. This CDR3 has 15 amino acids. For the CDR3, the DNA is TGTGCCAGCAGTTTACTCGGGGTCCGGACCAATACGCAGTATTTT. This translates into CASSLLGVRTNTQYF.

This clonotype came up many times. This rearrangement joins TRBV6-1 to TRBJ1-2; 9 bases match TRBD1. This CDR3 is built from 15 residues. Germline CDR1 and CDR2: MNHNS and SASEGT. The junction had 11 bases not matched to a gene; V was cut back by 6 bases and J by 6 bases. As DNA, the CDR3 is TGTGCCAGCAGGAACACAGGGGGCGCATCGGATGGCTACACCTTC. Residues: CASRNTGGASDGYTF.

In this sample, this clonotype turned up many times. The chain links TRBV2 to TRBJ2-1; 7 bases line up with TRBD2. CDR3 length: 14 residues. With 6 bases clipped from V and 7 bases from J, the junction kept 9 bases outside the gene matches. Looked up from germline, CDR1 is SNHLY and CDR2 is FYNNEI. The CDR3 nucleotides read TGTGCCAGCAGAGGTCTAGCGGAGGCTAATGAGCAGTTCTTC. This sequence encodes CASRGLAEANEQFF.

This clonotype showed up many times. The rearrangement uses TRBV5-1 and TRBJ2-1, with D perhaps TRBD2 (5 bases). CDR3 length equals 16 residues. The germline gives CDR1 SGHRS, CDR2 YFSETQ. V was shortened by 1 base and J by 0 bases, with 11 bases between the two germline ends. The CDR3: CASSLFSASSYNEQFF. CDR3 nucleotides: TGCGCCAGCAGCTTGTTTAGCGCGAGCTCCTACAATGAGCAGTTCTTC.

This clonotype was observed many times. The CDR3 loop reads CSTAAVSGANVLTF. The CDR3 DNA sequence: TGCAGTACCGCTGCGGTTTCCGGGGCCAACGTCCTGACTTTC. The V call is TRBV20-1, the J call TRBJ2-6, with no clear D. V lost 8 bases to trimming and J lost 4 bases, with 15 bases between them. The CDR3 consists of 14 residues. CDR1 DFQATT and CDR2 SNEGSKA come from the germline V gene (reference sequence).

The sample holds many counts of this clonotype. V gene TRBV28 combines with J gene TRBJ1-5, with TRBD1 as a possible D gene (6 bases). Looked up from germline, CDR1 is MDHEN and CDR2 is SYDVKM. The CDR3 is made up of 16 amino acids. The V end lost 5 bases, the J end lost 0 bases, and 14 bases lay between the germline ends. Here the CDR3 reads CASSIRTANSNQPQHF. The DNA for the CDR3 is TGTGCCAGCAGTATACGGACAGCAAATAGCAATCAGCCCCAGCATTTT.

This clonotype was picked up a small number of times. The chain combines TRBV4-1 with TRBJ2-7; D uncertain. Germline V gene lookup returns CDR1 MGHRA and CDR2 YSYEKL. V shed 3 bases and J shed 0 bases, with 18 bases lying between them. There are 17 residues in the CDR3. The CDR3 sequence: CASSHQSGSLNSYEQYF. The CDR3 DNA follows: TGCGCCAGCAGCCACCAGTCCGGATCCCTGAACTCCTACGAGCAGTACTTC.

The chain combines TRBV7-9 with TRBJ1-1, with 7 bases that match TRBD1. Per the germline V gene, CDR1 is SEHNR and CDR2 is FQNEAQ (reference sequence). The CDR3 covers 14 residues. Losses at the gene ends were 2 bases for V and 2 bases for J; bases not matched to a gene: 2. The CDR3 DNA reads as TGTGCCAGCAGCTTACAGGGGGACAACACTGAAGCTTTCTTT. Its translation: CASSLQGDNTEAFF.

This clonotype was counted ten times or more. The chain combines TRBV30 with TRBJ1-2; D unresolved. The CDR3 spans 13 residues. Germline CDR1 is GTSNPN and CDR2 is SVGIG (reference sequence). V lost 0 bases and J 6 bases, leaving 11 bases between the germline ends. DNA of the CDR3: TGTGCCTGGAGTGTACCAGGACCAAATGGCTACACCTTC. Encoded protein: CAWSVPGPNGYTF.

The V gene is TRBV6-5, the J gene TRBJ2-7; TRBD2 matches 9 bases. Per germline, CDR1 MNHEY and CDR2 SVGAGI. The J segment lost 7 bases and the V segment lost 3 bases, leaving 1 base of the junction unmatched. CDR3 size: 12 residues. The DNA of the CDR3 is TGTGCCAGCAGTTATACTAGCGGGGAGCAGTACTTC. As protein: CASSYTSGEQYF.

This clonotype was seen ten or more times. This sequence joins TRBV6-1 and TRBJ1-1; D is possibly TRBD1 (6 bases). V lost 4 bases, J lost 1 base, and 10 bases lay in between. The CDR3 consists of 14 residues. The germline gives CDR1 MNHNS, CDR2 SASEGT. The CDR3 DNA follows: TGTGCCAGCAGTGGAGGGACACCGAACACTGAAGCTTTCTTT. Translating gives CASSGGTPNTEAFF.

The chain couples TRBV12-3 or TRBV12-4 to TRBJ2-7; possibly TRBD2 for D (7 bases). The CDR3 consists of 16 residues. The ends were cut back, 3 bases at V and 3 bases at J, with 18 bases in the middle. In nucleotides, the CDR3 is TGTGCCAGCAGTTTGGGGGGGCTATGGGCCAACTACGAGCAGTACTTC. Its protein is CASSLGGLWANYEQYF.

This clonotype was counted ten times or more. The rearrangement joins TRBV27 to TRBJ2-1; D remains ambiguous. This CDR3 spans 13 amino acids. Looked up from germline, CDR1 is MNHEY and CDR2 is SMNVEV (reference sequence). V dropped 6 bases and J dropped 3 bases, with 9 bases sitting between them. The CDR3 is CASSRSSYNEQFF. CDR3 nucleotides: TGTGCCAGCAGCCGTAGCAGCTACAATGAGCAGTTCTTC.